This T cell receptor (beta chain) was captured in a study of shared T cell receptors in the human thymus (dated by TCRdb to the early 2020s). For the wider study: The study examined how the human thymus generates shared, self-reactive T-cell receptor alpha chains.

The library was made by the immunoSEQ multiplex PCR assay. The clones in this table, taken by TCRdb from immuneACCESS, are in-frame only. Not every clone is retained; where verified, under half of the shortfall comes from an unresolved V gene, and the cause of the rest is unknown. This sample comprises 720,000 or so clones, approximately 83% of them detected only once. Together, the top ten hold about 0.0098% of the sample. Concerning this clone itself: Its antigen specificity is not known. Base qualities were left out, and no much larger clone turns up one base away.

In the germline V gene, CDR1 corresponds to SGHDN and CDR2 to FVKESK. From its cysteine to its phenylalanine, the CDR3 spans 23 amino acids. Only the CDR3 portion is preserved as DNA: 69 bases, with reading frame beginning at the first base. V is reduced by 1 base and J by 0 bases, leaving a spacing of 28 bases between them. The same sample was also studied in work on human thymus T cells. From that second study: Donors were immunologically healthy infants undergoing open corrective cardiac surgery for congenital heart defects in Finland. Thymus tissue was obtained as surgical resects removed during corrective cardiac surgery. Usage of V and J gene segments appeared to be biased in both the thymic and the peripheral blood repertoires. According to the related research, thymic TCR repertoires were highly overlapping among unrelated individuals. The study used under 10 infant thymus samples plus four related peripheral blood samples to characterize TCR alpha and beta repertoires. The infant donors were roughly 6 to 244 days old, and the cohort included more than five males and a couple of females. After being mechanically released from the tissue, thymocytes were kept at -70 degrees C in pellets of roughly 10-30 million cells. A QIAsymphony instrument was used to extract genomic DNA from the frozen cell pellets. The immunoSEQ multiplex PCR assay was used to amplify the TCRB and TCRAD loci from a standardized quantity of quality-controlled genomic DNA. The V(D)J region was spanned by amplicons of a length sufficient to cover the CDR3 and to identify V and J genes. The amplicons were sequenced on an Illumina platform via the commercial immunoSEQ service. Primer bias and sequencing errors were corrected as previously described, and TCRAD and TCRB definitions were based on the IMGT database. The repertoires were analysed using immunoSEQ Analyzer 3.0 and VDJTools for basic statistics, V/J segment usage, diversity estimates, rarefaction and pairwise overlap. Diversity was estimated with Chao1, ChaoE, Efron-Thisted, Shannon and inverse Simpson indices, and also on datasets down-sampled to the smallest sample. For repertoire overlap, CDR3 nucleotide sequence, V gene and J gene had to match strictly, and clustering was done by Jaccard-based multidimensional scaling. On average, approximately 860,000 unique TCRB clonotypes were obtained from thymus samples, compared with approximately 84,000 from blood samples.

The chain is made from TRBV14 and TRBJ1-6; a tentative D match to TRBD1 spans 6 bases. This clonotype was obtained from a girl under three years old with a congenital heart defect. Donor details come from another sample of the same person, matched by shared clones. Sequencing was done on a sample of thymocytes. The encoded CDR3 is CASSQGPDGLDRRKSSYNSPLHF. In nucleotides, the sequence is TGTGCCAGCAGCCAAGGGCCGGATGGTCTTGACAGGAGGAAGAGCTCCTATAATTCACCCCTCCACTTT.